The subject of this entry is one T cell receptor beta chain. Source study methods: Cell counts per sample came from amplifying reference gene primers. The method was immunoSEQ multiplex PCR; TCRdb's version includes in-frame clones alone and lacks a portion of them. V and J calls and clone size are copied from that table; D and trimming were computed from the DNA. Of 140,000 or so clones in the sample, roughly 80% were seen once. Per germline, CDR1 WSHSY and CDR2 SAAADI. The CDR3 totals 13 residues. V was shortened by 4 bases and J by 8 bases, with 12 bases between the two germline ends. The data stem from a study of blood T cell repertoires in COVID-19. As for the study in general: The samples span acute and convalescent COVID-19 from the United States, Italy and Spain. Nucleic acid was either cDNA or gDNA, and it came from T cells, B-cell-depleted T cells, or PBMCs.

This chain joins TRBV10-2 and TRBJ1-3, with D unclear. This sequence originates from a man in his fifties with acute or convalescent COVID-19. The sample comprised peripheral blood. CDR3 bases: TGCGCCAGCAGTGGTAGCGGATCGCACACCATATATTTT. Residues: CASSGSGSHTIYF.